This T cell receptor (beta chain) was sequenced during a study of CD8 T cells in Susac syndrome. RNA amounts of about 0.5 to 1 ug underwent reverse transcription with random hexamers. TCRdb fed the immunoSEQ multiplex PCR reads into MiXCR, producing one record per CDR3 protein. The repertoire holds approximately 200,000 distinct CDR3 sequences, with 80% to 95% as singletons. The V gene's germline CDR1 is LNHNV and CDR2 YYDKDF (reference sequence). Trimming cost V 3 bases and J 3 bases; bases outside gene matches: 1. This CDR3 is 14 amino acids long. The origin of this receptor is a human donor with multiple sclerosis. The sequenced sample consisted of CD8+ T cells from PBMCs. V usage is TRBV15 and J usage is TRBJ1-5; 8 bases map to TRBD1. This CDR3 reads CATSRDRVNQPQHF. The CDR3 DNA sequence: TGTGCCACCAGCAGGGACAGGGTCAATCAGCCCCAGCATTTT.